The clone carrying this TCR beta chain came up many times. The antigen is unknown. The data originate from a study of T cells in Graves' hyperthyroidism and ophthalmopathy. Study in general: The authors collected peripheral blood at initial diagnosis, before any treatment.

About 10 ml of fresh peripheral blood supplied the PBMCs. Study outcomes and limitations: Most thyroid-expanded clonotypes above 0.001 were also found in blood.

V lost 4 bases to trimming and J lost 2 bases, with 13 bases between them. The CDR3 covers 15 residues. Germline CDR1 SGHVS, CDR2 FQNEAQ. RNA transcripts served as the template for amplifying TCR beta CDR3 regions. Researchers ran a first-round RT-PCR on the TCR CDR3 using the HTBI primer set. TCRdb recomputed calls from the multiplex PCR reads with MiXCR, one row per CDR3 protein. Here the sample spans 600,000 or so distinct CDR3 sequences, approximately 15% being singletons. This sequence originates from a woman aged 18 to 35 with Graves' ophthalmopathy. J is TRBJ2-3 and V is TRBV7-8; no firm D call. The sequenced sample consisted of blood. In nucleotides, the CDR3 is TGTGCCAGCAGCTCCGGTAGTAGGGCCACAGATACGCAGTATTTT. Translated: CASSSGSRATDTQYF.